The next 15 T cell receptor beta chains were all read from a single sample in a study. TCRdb used MiXCR to reprocess the 5' RACE reads, holding one entry per CDR3 protein. The table records about 62,000 distinct CDR3 sequences, approximately 29% of them present only once. Sequenced input: tumor-infiltrating naive CD4+ T cells sorted from the breast tumor. Subset here: naive CD4+ T cells, CD4+CD45RA+CD25-. Receptors originate from a female donor with breast cancer.

This clonotype was observed a single time. The junction and the germline gene differ at one end; a read error may be behind it. V usage is TRBV5-6 and J usage is TRBJ2-6, with a possible D match to TRBD1 (6 bases). The CDR3 is 18 amino acids. Germline values: CDR1 SGHDT, CDR2 YYEEEE. This chain's CDR3 is CASTELDSPFSGANVPTF. Here the CDR3 DNA reads TGTGCCAGCACCGAATTGGACAGTCCTTTCTCTGGGGCCAACGTCCCGACTTTC.

This clonotype occurred a few times. The chain uses TRBV27 and TRBJ2-7; the D gene could be TRBD1 or TRBD2 (5 bases each). This CDR3 contains 14 residues. V was clipped by 4 bases and J by 2 bases, with 12 bases between them. Per germline, CDR1 MNHEY and CDR2 SMNVEV (reference sequence). CDR3 loop: CASSSLGTTYEQYF. The CDR3 bases are TGTGCCAGCAGTTCTCTCGGGACCACCTACGAGCAGTACTTC.

The V and J genes are TRBV30 and TRBJ2-3; D remains ambiguous. Looked up from germline, CDR1 is GTSNPN and CDR2 is SVGIG (reference sequence). The ends were cut back, 5 bases at V and 2 bases at J, with 14 bases in the middle. The CDR3 sequence is 14 residues long. CDR3 residues: CAWARNSYTDTQYF. For the CDR3, the DNA is TGTGCCTGGGCGAGGAACAGCTACACAGATACGCAGTATTTT.

The chain recombines TRBV28 with TRBJ2-3; 8 bases line up with TRBD2. The CDR3 has 15 residues. Germline loops: CDR1 MDHEN, CDR2 SYDVKM. J was trimmed by 1 base and V by 5 bases; bases with no gene match: 5. The CDR3 nucleotides read TGTGCCAGCAGTCTTCGGGGGGGAGGCACAGATACGCAGTATTTT. It is translated as CASSLRGGGTDTQYF.

The CDR3 reads CASSTFTGDTQYF. In nucleotides, the CDR3 is TGTGCCAGCAGCACCTTTACGGGAGATACGCAGTATTTT. The chain links TRBV7-3 to TRBJ2-3; D gene unclear. This CDR3 region has 13 residues. V was shortened by 5 bases and J by 5 bases, with 11 bases between the two germline ends. Germline V gives CDR1 SGHTA, CDR2 FQGTGA.

The chain couples TRBV5-1 to TRBJ2-7; D is possibly TRBD1 (7 bases). V dropped 6 bases and J dropped 6 bases, with 16 bases sitting between them. The germline V gene has CDR1 SGHRS and CDR2 YFSETQ. CDR3 length: 13 residues. The CDR3 DNA sequence: TGCGCCAGCAACGTGGAGGGGGCTGTCGAGCAGTACTTC. It yields the protein CASNVEGAVEQYF.

V and J are TRBV7-6 and TRBJ1-4, with 7 bases lining up with TRBD1. This CDR3 spans 15 amino acids. Unmatched junction bases numbered 10, after V lost 2 bases and J lost 10 bases. Per the germline V gene, CDR1 is SGHVS and CDR2 is FNYEAQ. CDR3 bases: TGTGCCAGCAGCTTATTAAACAGGGGTAGGGGAAAACTGTTTTTT. This sequence encodes CASSLLNRGRGKLFF.

This clonotype is medium-sized (0.01 to 0.1%) by share. The chain recombines TRBV7-2 with TRBJ2-7; D might be TRBD1 or TRBD2, each matching 5 bases. Trimming removed 5 bases from V and 6 bases from J, with 14 bases in between. The CDR3 runs 13 residues. Germline V gives CDR1 SGHTA, CDR2 FQGNSA. Written as DNA, the CDR3 is TGTGCCAGCAGCGTTCGAGTGAGGGGCGAGCAGTACTTC. This gives the protein CASSVRVRGEQYF.

This clonotype was seen ten or more times. The rearrangement uses TRBV28 and TRBJ1-2, with a tentative D call TRBD1 (6 bases). The CDR3 has 15 residues. Trimming took off 6 bases at V and 3 bases at J, with 17 bases between the two ends. Germline V gene lookup returns CDR1 MDHEN and CDR2 SYDVKM. The CDR3: CASSIGGNHHYGYTF. CDR3 nucleotide sequence: TGTGCCAGCAGCATAGGGGGGAATCATCACTATGGCTACACCTTC.

The CDR3 DNA follows: TGTGCCTGGAGTGTGCCGGGGGTCTTTGGCTACACCTTC. It codes for CAWSVPGVFGYTF. The V call is TRBV30, the J call TRBJ1-2, with a possible D match to TRBD1 (5 bases). V was shortened by 0 bases and J by 7 bases, with 12 bases between the two germline ends. Germline V gene lookup returns CDR1 GTSNPN and CDR2 SVGIG (reference sequence). This CDR3 comprises 13 residues. Looking up the rest from reference TRBV30 and TRBJ1-2 gives the full variable domain: SQTIHQWPATLVQPVGSPLSLECTVEGTSNPNLYWYRQAAGRGLQLLFYSVGIGQISSEVPQNLSASRPQDRQFILSSKKLLLSDSGFYLCAWSVPGVFGYTFGSGTRLTVV.

This clonotype was recorded many times. The chain joins TRBV4-2 to TRBJ2-3; D is ambiguous. The V end was cut by 5 bases, the J end by 2 bases, with 2 bases between. The CDR3 totals 11 residues. CDR1 and CDR2 from the germline V gene are LGHNA and YNFKEQ. CDR3 DNA: TGTGCCAGCAGCTACACAGATACGCAGTATTTT. Its translation: CASSYTDTQYF.

Note on this clonotype: No conserved phenylalanine or tryptophan ends this CDR3, so it is likely a read error. The V and J genes are TRBV7-2 and TRBJ1-5, with D perhaps TRBD1 (5 bases). Germline loops: CDR1 SGHTA, CDR2 FQGNSA. This CDR3 is 15 amino acids long. The germline V and J ends were trimmed by 3 bases and 0 bases, with 9 bases remaining between them. The CDR3: CASSLGGDSNQPQHS. The CDR3 DNA reads TGTGCCAGCAGCTTGGGGGGGGATAGCAATCAGCCCCAGCATTCT.

This clonotype has only a few counts. The chain has TRBV6-4 and TRBJ1-4, with no clear D. The V and J ends lost 9 bases and 6 bases respectively, with 11 bases between them. Germline lookup yields CDR1 MRHNA and CDR2 SNTAGT. The CDR3 is 12 residues long. CDR3 sequence: CASLITYEKLFF. In DNA form, the CDR3 reads TGTGCCAGTCTTATTACGTATGAAAAACTGTTTTTT.

This clonotype occurred a few times. The chain employs TRBV5-6 and TRBJ1-2; TRBD1 matches 10 bases. Germline-derived CDR1 and CDR2 are SGHDT and YYEEEE. V was pared by 0 bases and J by 4 bases, with 6 bases of the junction left unmatched. The length of the CDR3 is 16 residues. CDR3 DNA: TGTGCCAGCAGCTTGGCGGGGACAGGGGAGGTCTATGGCTACACCTTC. It encodes CASSLAGTGEVYGYTF. Complete variable domain (other parts from reference TRBV5-6 and TRBJ1-2): DAGVTQSPTHLIKTRGQQVTLRCSPKSGHDTVSWYQQALGQGPQFIFQYYEEEERQRGNFPDRFSGHQFPNYSSELNVNALLLGDSALYLCASSLAGTGEVYGYTFGSGTRLTVV.

As regards this clonotype: The junction differs from germline at one of its ends, possibly a read error. The V gene is TRBV12-3 or TRBV12-4, the J gene TRBJ2-7; D possibly corresponds to TRBD1 (6 bases). The CDR3 spans 14 residues. The CDR3 DNA reads as TGTGCTAGCAGCCGAACCTTACAGGGCTACGAGCAGTACTTC. Its protein is CASSRTLQGYEQYF.